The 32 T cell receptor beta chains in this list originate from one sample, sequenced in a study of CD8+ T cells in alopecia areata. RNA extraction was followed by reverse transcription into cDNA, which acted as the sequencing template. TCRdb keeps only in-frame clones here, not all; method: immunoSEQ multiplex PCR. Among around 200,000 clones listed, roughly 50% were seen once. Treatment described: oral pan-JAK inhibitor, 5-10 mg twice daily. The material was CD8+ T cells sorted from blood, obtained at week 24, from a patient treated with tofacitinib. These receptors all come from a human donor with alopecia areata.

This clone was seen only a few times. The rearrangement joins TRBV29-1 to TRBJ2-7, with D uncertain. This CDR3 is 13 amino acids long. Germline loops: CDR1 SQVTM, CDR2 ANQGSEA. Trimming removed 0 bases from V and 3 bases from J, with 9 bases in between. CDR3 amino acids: CSVEDQASYEQYF. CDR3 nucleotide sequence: TGCAGCGTTGAAGATCAGGCTAGCTACGAGCAGTACTTC.

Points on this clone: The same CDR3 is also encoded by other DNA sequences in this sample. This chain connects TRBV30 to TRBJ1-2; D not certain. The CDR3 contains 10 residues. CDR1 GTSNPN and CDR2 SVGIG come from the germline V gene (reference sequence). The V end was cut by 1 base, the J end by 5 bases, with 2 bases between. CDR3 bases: TGTGCCTGGAGTGGTTATGGCTACACCTTC. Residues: CAWSGYGYTF.

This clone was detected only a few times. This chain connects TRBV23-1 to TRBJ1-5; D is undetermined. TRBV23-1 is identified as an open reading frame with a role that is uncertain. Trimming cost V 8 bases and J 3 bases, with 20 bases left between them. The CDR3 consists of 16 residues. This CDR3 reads CASLNGERRPNQPQHF. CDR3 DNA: TGCGCCAGCCTAAACGGGGAACGGAGGCCCAATCAGCCCCAGCATTTT.

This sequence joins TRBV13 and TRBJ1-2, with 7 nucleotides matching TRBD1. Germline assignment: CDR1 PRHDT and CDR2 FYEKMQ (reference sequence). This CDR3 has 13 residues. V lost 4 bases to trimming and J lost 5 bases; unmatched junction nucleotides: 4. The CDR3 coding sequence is TGTGCCAGCAGCTCCGGACAGGATTATGGCTACACCTTC. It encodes CASSSGQDYGYTF. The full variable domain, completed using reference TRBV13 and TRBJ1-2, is AAGVIQSPRHLIKEKRETATLKCYPIPRHDTVYWYQQGPGQDPQFLISFYEKMQSDKGSIPDRFSAQQFSDYHSELNMSSLELGDSALYFCASSSGQDYGYTFGSGTRLTVV.

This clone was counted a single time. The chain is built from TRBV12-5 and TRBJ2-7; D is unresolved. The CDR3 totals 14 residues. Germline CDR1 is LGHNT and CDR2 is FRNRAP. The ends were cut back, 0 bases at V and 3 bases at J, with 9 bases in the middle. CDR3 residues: CASGLVSHDYEQYF. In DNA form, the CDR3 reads TGTGCTAGTGGTTTGGTATCGCATGACTACGAGCAGTACTTC.

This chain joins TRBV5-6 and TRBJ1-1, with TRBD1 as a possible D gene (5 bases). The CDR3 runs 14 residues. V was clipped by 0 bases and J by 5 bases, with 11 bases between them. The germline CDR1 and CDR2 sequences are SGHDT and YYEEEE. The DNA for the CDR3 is TGTGCCAGCAGCTTGGGCAGGGTTGGGACTGAAGCTTTCTTT. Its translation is CASSLGRVGTEAFF.

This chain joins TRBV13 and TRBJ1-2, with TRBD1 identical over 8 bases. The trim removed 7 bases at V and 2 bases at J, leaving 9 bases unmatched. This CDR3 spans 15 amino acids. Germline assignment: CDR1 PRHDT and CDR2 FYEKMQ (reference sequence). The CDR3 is CASTGQGPVNYGYTF. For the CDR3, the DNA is TGTGCCAGCACCGGACAGGGCCCCGTCAACTATGGCTACACCTTC.

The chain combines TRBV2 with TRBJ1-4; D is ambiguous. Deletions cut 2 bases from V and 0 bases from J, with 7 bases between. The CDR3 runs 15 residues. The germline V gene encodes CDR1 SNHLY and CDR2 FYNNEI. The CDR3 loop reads CASSEYRATNEKLFF. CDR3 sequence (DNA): TGTGCCAGCAGTGAATACAGAGCAACTAATGAAAAACTGTTTTTT.

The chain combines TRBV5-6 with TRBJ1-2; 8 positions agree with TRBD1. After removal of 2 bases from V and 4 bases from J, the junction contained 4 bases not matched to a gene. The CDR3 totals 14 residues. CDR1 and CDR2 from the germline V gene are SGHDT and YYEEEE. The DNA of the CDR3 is TGTGCCAGCAGCTTCTCGGACAGGGTCTATGGCTACACCTTC. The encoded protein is CASSFSDRVYGYTF.

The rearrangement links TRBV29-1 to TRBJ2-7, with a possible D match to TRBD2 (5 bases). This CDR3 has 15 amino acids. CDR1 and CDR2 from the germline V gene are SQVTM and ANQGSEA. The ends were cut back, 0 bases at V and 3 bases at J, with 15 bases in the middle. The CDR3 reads CSVEEGQTGDYEQYF. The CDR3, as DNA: TGCAGCGTTGAAGAAGGGCAGACCGGGGACTACGAGCAGTACTTC.

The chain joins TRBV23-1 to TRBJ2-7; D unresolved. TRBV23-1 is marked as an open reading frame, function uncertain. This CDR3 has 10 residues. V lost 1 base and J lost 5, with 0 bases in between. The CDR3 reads CASSQYEQYF. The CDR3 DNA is TGCGCCAGCAGTCAATACGAGCAGTACTTC.

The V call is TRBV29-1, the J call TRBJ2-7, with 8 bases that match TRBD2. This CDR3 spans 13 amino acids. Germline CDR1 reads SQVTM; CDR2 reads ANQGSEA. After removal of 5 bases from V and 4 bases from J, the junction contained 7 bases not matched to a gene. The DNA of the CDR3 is TGCAGCGTTATGACTAGCGACTCATACGAGCAGTACTTC. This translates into CSVMTSDSYEQYF.

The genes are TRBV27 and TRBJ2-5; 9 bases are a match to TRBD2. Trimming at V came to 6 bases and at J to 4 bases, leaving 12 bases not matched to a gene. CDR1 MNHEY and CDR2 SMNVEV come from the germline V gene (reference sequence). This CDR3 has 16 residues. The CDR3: CASSLLGRGGRETQYF. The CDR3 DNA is TGTGCCAGCAGCCTCCTAGGGCGGGGGGGCAGAGAGACCCAGTACTTC.

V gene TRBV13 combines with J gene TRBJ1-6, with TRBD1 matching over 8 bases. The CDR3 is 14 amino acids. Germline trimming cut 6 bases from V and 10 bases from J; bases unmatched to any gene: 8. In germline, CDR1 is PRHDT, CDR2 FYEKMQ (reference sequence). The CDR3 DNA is TGTGCCAGCAGGCCAGGGACAGGTAACTCACCCCTCCACTTT. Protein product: CASRPGTGNSPLHF.

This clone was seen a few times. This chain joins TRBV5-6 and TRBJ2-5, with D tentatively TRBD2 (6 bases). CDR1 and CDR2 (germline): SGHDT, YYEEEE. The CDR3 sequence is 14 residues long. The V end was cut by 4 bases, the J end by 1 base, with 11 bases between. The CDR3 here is CASSVGTSQETQYF. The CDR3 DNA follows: TGTGCCAGCAGCGTTGGGACTTCCCAAGAGACCCAGTACTTC.

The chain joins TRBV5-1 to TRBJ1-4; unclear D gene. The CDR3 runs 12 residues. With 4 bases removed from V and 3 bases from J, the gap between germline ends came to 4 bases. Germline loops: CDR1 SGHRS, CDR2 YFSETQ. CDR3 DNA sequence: TGCGCCAGCAGCGTCCCTAATGAAAAACTGTTTTTT. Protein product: CASSVPNEKLFF.

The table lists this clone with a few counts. The CDR3 DNA is TGTGCCAGCAGTGAGTCAGGGGGCGACGAGCAGTACTTC. It codes for CASSESGGDEQYF. The chain carries TRBV25-1 and TRBJ2-7; TRBD1 matches 8 bases. From germline, CDR1 is MGHDK and CDR2 SYGVNS. The CDR3 contains 13 residues. V was clipped by 3 bases and J by 5 bases; unmatched bases: 3.

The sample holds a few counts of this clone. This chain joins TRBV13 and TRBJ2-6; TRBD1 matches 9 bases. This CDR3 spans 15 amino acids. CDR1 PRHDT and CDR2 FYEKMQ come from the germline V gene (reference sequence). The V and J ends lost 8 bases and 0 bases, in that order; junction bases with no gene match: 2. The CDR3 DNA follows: TGTGCCAGCGACAGGGGGGGCTCTGGGGCCAACGTCCTGACTTTC. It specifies CASDRGGSGANVLTF.

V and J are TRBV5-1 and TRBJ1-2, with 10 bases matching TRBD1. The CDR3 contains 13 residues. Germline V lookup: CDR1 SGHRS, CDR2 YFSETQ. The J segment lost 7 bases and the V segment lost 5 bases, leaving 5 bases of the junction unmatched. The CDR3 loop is CASSLDRGSGYTF. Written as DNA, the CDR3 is TGCGCCAGCAGTCTGGACAGGGGGTCTGGCTACACCTTC.

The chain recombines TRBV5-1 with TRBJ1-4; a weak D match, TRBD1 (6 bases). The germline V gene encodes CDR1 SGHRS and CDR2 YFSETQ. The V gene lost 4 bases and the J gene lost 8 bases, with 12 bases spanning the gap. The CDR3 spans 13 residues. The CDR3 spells CASSLGAREKLFF. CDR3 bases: TGCGCCAGCAGCCTGGGGGCGAGAGAAAAACTGTTTTTT.

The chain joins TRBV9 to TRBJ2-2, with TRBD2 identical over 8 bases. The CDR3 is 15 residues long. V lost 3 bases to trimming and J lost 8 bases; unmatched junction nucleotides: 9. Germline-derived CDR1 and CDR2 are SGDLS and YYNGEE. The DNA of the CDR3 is TGTGCCAGCAGCGCCTCCGGGGGGGGCCCTGGGGAGCTGTTTTTT. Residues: CASSASGGGPGELFF.

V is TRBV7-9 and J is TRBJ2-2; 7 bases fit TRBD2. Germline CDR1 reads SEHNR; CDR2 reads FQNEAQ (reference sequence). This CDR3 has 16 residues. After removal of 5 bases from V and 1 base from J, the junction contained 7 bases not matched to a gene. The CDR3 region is CASSPWTRRNTGELFF. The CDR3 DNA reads TGTGCCAGCAGCCCCTGGACTAGAAGGAACACCGGGGAGCTGTTTTTT.

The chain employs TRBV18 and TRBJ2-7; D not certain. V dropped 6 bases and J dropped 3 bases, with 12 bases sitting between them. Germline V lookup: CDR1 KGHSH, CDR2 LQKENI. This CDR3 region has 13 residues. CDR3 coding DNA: TGTGCCAGCTCGACCGGAGCCTACTACGAGCAGTACTTC. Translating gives CASSTGAYYEQYF.

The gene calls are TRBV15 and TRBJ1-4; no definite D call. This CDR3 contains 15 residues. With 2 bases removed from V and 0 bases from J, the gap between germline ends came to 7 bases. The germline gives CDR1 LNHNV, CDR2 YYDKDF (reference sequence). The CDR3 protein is CATSRTVATNEKLFF. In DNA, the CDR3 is TGTGCCACCAGCAGAACAGTAGCAACTAATGAAAAACTGTTTTTT.

DNA for the CDR3: TGTGCCTGGAGTGTACAGGGGCATGCTGAAGCTTTCTTT. Its translation: CAWSVQGHAEAFF. This chain connects TRBV30 to TRBJ1-1; 7 nucleotides match TRBD1. J was trimmed by 6 bases and V by 0 bases; bases with no gene match: 4. Germline CDR1 is GTSNPN and CDR2 is SVGIG (reference sequence). There are 13 residues in the CDR3.

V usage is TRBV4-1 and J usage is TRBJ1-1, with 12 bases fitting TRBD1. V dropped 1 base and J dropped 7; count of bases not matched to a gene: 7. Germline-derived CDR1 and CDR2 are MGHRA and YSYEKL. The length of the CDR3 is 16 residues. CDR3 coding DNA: TGCGCCAGCAGCCAAGCCGGGACAGGGGGCCGCAGTGAAGCTTTCTTT. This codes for CASSQAGTGGRSEAFF.

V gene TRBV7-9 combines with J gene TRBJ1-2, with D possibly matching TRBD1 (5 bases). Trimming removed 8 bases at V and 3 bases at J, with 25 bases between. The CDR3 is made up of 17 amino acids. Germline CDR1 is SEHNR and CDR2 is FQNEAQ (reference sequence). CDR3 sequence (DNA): TGTGCCAGCGGGGGGGAAAAGGGCAGGGAGAGTGACTATGGCTACACCTTC. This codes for CASGGEKGRESDYGYTF.

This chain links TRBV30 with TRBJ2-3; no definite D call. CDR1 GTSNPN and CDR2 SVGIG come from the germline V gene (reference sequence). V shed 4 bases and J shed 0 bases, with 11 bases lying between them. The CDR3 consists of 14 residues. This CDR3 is CAWNWAASTDTQYF. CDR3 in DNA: TGTGCCTGGAATTGGGCAGCTAGCACAGATACGCAGTATTTT.

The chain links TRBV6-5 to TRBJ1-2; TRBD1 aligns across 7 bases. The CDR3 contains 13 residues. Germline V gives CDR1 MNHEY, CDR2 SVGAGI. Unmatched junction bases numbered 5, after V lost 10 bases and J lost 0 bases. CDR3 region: CANRDSPNYGYTF. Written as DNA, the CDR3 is TGTGCCAACCGGGACAGTCCTAACTATGGCTACACCTTC.

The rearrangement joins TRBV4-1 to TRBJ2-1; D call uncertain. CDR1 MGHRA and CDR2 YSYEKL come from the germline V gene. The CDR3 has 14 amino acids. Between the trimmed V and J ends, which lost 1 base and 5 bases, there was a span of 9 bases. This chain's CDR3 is CASSQATGDNEQFF. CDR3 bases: TGCGCCAGCAGCCAAGCCACGGGTGACAATGAGCAGTTCTTC.

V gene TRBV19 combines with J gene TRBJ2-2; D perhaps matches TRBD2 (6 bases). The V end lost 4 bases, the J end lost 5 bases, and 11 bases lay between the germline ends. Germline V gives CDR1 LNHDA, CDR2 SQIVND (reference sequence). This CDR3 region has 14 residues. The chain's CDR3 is CASSTTGVTGELFF. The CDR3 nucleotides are TGTGCCAGTAGTACCACGGGGGTAACCGGGGAGCTGTTTTTT.

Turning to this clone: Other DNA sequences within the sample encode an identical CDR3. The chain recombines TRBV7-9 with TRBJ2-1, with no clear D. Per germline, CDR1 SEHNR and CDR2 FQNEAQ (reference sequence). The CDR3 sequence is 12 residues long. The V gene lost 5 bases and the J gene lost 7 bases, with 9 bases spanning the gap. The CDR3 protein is CASSLGSNEQFF. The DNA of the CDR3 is TGTGCCAGCAGCCTCGGGTCAAATGAGCAGTTCTTC.